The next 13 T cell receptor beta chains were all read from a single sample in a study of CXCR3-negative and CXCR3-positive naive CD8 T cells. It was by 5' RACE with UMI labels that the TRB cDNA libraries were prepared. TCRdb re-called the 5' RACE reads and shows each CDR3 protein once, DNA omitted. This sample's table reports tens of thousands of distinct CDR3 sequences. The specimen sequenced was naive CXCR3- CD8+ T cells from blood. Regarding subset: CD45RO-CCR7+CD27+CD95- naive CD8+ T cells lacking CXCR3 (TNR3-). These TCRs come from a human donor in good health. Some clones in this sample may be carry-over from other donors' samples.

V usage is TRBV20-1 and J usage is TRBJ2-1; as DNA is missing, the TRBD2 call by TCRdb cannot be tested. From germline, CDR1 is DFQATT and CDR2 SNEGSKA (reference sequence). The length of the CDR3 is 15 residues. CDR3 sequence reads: CSARLAGGAYNEQFF.

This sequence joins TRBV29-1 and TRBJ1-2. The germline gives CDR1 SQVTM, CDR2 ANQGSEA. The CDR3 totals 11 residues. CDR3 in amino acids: CSVEDVGGYTF.

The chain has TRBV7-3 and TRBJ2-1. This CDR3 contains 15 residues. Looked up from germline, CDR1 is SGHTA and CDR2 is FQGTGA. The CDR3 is CASSLIRRGDNEQFF.

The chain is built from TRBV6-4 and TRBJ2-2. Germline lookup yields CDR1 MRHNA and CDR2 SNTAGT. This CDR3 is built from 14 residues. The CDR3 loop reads CASSASGSTGELFF.

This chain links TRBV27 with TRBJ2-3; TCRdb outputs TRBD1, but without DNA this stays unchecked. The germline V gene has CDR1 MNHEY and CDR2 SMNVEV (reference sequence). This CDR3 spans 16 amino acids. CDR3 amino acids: CASSITPGPVTDTQYF.

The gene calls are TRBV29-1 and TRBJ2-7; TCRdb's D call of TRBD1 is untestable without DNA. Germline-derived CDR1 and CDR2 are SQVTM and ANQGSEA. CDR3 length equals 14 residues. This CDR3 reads CSVEFTRGDYEQYF.

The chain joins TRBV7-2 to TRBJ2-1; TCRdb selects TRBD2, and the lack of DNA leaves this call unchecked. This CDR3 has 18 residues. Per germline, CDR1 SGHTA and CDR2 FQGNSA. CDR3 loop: CASSLVTSGSRPHNEQFF.

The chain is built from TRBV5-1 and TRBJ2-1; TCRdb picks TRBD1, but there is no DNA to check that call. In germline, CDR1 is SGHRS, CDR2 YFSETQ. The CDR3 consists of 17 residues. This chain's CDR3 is CASSLAPGTGPYNEQFF.

The CDR3 loop reads CSGLRQYEQYF. The chain has TRBV29-1 and TRBJ2-7; TCRdb designates TRBD2, a call that cannot be tested without DNA. This CDR3 is 11 amino acids long. Germline V gene data show CDR1 as SQVTM and CDR2 as ANQGSEA.

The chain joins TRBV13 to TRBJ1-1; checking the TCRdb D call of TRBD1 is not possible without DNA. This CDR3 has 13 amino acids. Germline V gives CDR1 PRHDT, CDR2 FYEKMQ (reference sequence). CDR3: CASGRGSDTEAFF. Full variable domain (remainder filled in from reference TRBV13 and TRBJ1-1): AAGVIQSPRHLIKEKRETATLKCYPIPRHDTVYWYQQGPGQDPQFLISFYEKMQSDKGSIPDRFSAQQFSDYHSELNMSSLELGDSALYFCASGRGSDTEAFFGQGTRLTVV.

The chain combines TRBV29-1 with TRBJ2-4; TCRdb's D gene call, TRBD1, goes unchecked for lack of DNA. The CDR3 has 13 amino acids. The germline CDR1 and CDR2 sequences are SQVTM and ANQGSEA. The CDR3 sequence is CSVEEGPGNIQYF.

The CDR3 region is CASSLVDRPTGQPQHF. This sequence joins TRBV7-4 and TRBJ1-5; with no DNA, the TCRdb D assignment of TRBD1 cannot be verified. Germline CDR1 reads SGHVT; CDR2 reads SQSDAQ. The CDR3 has 16 residues.

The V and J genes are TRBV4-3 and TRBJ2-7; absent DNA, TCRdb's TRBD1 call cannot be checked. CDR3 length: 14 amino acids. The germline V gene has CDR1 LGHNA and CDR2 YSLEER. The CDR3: CASSQARGHYEQYF.